The rows below give T cell receptor beta chains drawn from one sample of a study of blood T cell repertoires in COVID-19. Clones were read by immunoSEQ multiplex PCR, and TCRdb kept only the in-frame ones, dropping some. Counted here are under 450,000 clones, roughly 90% occurring once; the ten biggest clones make up just over 0.85%. Sample: PBMCs or T cells enriched from blood (not recorded which). The receptors were sampled from a woman aged 40 to 50 who had been exposed to COVID-19. CDR3s include the opening cysteine and the closing phenylalanine or tryptophan. A D gene is named only where the DNA matches it firmly. Part of the rows lack a size; the others show once, few, many or a class for expanded clones.

>.|.|TRBV5-1|TRBJ2-7
CASSLGFQGPRYEQYF
TGCGCCAGCAGCTTGGGGTTTCAGGGGCCCCGGTACGAGCAGTACTTC
>.|.|TRBV15|TRBJ2-3
CATSGRKPDTQYF
TGTGCCACCAGCGGGAGAAAGCCAGATACGCAGTATTTT
>TRBD1|.|TRBV7-6|TRBJ1-2
CASSYGQGGGYTF
TGTGCCAGCAGCTACGGACAGGGAGGCGGCTACACCTTC
>.|.|TRBV4-1|TRBJ1-2
CASSPPGHPSGTF
TGCGCCAGCAGCCCTCCGGGACACCCGTCGGGGACCTTC
>.|.|TRBV19|TRBJ1-5
CASRLQGGGNQPQHF
TGTGCCAGTAGACTACAGGGTGGCGGCAATCAGCCCCAGCATTTT
>.|.|TRBV11-2|TRBJ2-6
CASEMSPGANVLTF
TGTGCCAGCGAGATGTCACCTGGGGCCAACGTCCTGACTTTC
>TRBD1|.|TRBV5-1|TRBJ1-1
CASTRDRGTEAFF
TGCGCCAGCACACGAGACAGGGGAACTGAAGCTTTCTTT
>.|.|TRBV6-5|TRBJ1-2
CASRDSIYGYTF
TGTGCCAGCCGAGACAGCATCTATGGCTACACCTTC
>.|.|TRBV5-1|TRBJ2-3
CASSLAGSQGPSKYF
TGCGCCAGCAGCTTGGCCGGTAGCCAGGGCCCCTCGAAGTATTTT
>TRBD1|.|TRBV6-4|TRBJ1-1
CASSRTGNTEAFF
TGTGCCAGCAGTCGGACAGGGAACACTGAAGCTTTCTTT
>TRBD2|.|TRBV5-4|TRBJ2-3
CASSLPSGSTDTQYF
TGTGCCAGCAGCTTGCCTAGCGGGAGCACAGATACGCAGTATTTT
>.|few|TRBV5-4|TRBJ2-3
CASSLGPGSDTQYF
TGTGCCAGCAGCTTGGGACCAGGGTCAGATACGCAGTATTTT
>TRBD2|.|TRBV12-5|TRBJ2-1
CASARSGDNYNEQFF
TGTGCTAGTGCCCGTAGCGGGGATAACTACAATGAGCAGTTCTTC
>.|.|TRBV5-1|TRBJ2-5
CASSLLSETQYF
TGCGCCAGCAGCTTGTTGTCGGAGACCCAGTACTTC
>TRBD1|.|TRBV12-5|TRBJ1-2
CASGLLTRGANGYTF
TGTGCTAGTGGTTTGTTAACCAGGGGGGCTAATGGCTACACCTTC
>.|.|TRBV29-1|TRBJ2-3
CSVATGPTDTQYF
TGCAGCGTTGCAACAGGCCCCACAGATACGCAGTATTTT
>.|.|TRBV7-2|TRBJ1-1
CASSLGLGTEAFF
TGTGCCAGCAGCTTAGGTCTAGGCACTGAAGCTTTCTTT
>TRBD1|.|TRBV30|TRBJ2-7
CAWTGGTYEQYF
TGTGCCTGGACAGGGGGCACCTACGAGCAGTACTTC
>.|once|TRBV13|TRBJ1-6
CASNKGFGSPLHF
TGTGCCAGCAATAAGGGGTTTGGCTCACCCCTCCACTTT
>.|.|TRBV5-1|TRBJ2-3
CASRTGSTDTQYF
TGCGCCAGCCGGACTGGAAGCACAGATACGCAGTATTTT